The source of this TCR beta chain is a study of T cell changes during pregnancy in multiple sclerosis. Germline V gives CDR1 SGHVS, CDR2 FQNEAQ. The CDR3 is made up of 15 amino acids. Unmatched junction bases numbered 4, after V lost 0 bases and J lost 2 bases. This clone was detected only a few times. TCRdb's table, derived via immunoSEQ multiplex PCR, lists solely in-frame clones and lacks some. The sample lists 85,000 to 100,000 clones; 85% to 95% were seen once. This receptor was obtained from a female donor with multiple sclerosis, enrolled in a pregnancy study. This chain joins TRBV7-8 and TRBJ2-7; 7 positions match TRBD1. The input for sequencing was peripheral blood, taken after pregnancy. CDR3 residues: CASSLAVDRTYEQYF. In DNA form, the CDR3 reads TGTGCCAGCAGCTTAGCAGTGGACAGGACCTACGAGCAGTACTTC.